The subject of this entry is one T cell receptor (beta chain). There are a few counts of this clonotype. Its specific antigen is unknown. Base qualities are not recorded, but no much larger clone differs from it by a single base. Separate semi-nested PCR amplifications were run for the TCRalpha and TCRbeta libraries, using Advantage 2 and reverse primers located in the TRAC or TRBC constant regions. Between roughly 3 and 500 ng of total RNA was used as input for first-strand cDNA synthesis. TCR cDNA libraries were generated by 5'-RACE using the SMARTer PCR cDNA Synthesis kit, with a poly-dT primer for first-strand synthesis. The semi-nested reverse primers in the constant regions carried 5-nucleotide sample-specific barcodes, and the PCR products were cleaned up with the Zymo DNA Clean and Concentrator-5 kit. Up to ten barcoded samples were pooled, ligated to Illumina adaptors and sequenced on an Illumina MiSeq as 2 x 150 bp paired-end reads. In the source study's methods: After demultiplexing, reads were aligned using BLAT against a custom library built from IMGT containing every combination of human TRAV, TRAJ, TRBV, TRBD and TRBJ. The best BLAT hits were picked using pslCDnaFilter (-maxAligns=1, -ignoreIntrons), and custom Perl scripts were used to calculate clonotype frequencies. TCRdb handled the public reads itself, with Q25 trimming in fastp and clone calling in MiXCR, and kept productive beta chains. Every distinct CDR3 protein forms one entry, paired with its most common genes and DNA. The V and J calls follow TCRdb's processing rather than the paper's. The sample has about 5,600 distinct CDR3 sequences on record, over 25% of them singletons. The ten most abundant clones make up 2.4% of the sample.

The V end loses 4 bases and the J end loses 3 bases, and a stretch of 14 bases separates them. Reading the germline V gene gives CDR1 SGHRS and CDR2 YFSETQ. The CDR3 spans 15 residues, from the cysteine through the phenylalanine. The CDR3 DNA has 45 bases and is translated from base 1. This entry comes from a study of T cells generated in artificial thymic organoids (dated by TCRdb to 2015 to 2018). In terms of the full investigation: The TCR alpha and beta CDR3 repertoires of CD8 single positive T cells derived from in vitro artificial thymic organoids were compared with those of thymic and peripheral blood naive CD8 T cells. The repertoire sequencing data shown were described as representative of three independent experiments.

Broad study findings and their caveats: The TCR clonotype diversity of organoid-derived CD8 single positive T cells was physiological and comparable to that of naive CD8 T cells from thymus and blood.

Non-mobilized peripheral blood was collected from healthy adult donors. Enrichment of primary CD8+ T cells was performed with magnetic beads using the Miltenyi CD8+ T cell Isolation Kit. Blood naive CD8 T cells were FACS sorted as CD3+TCRalphabeta+CD8+CD45RO-CCR7+ before RNA extraction. For each sample, total RNA was purified from around 40,000 to 200,000 sorted cells using the RNeasy Micro kit, and RNA quality was checked on an Agilent RNA 6000 Nano chip. This receptor chain uses TRBV5-1 and TRBJ2-1; matching of 5 bases hints at TRBD1 as the D gene. The sequence derives from a human donor who gave cord blood stem cells for thymic organoid culture, a cardiac surgery patient who gave postnatal thymus, or a blood donor (not recorded which). Sequenced input: naive CD8+ T cells from blood. The sample's cell subset or site label, in plain terms: CD3+TCRalphabeta+CD8SP T cells; for blood, CD45RO-CCR7+ naive CD8+ T cells. DNA sequence: TGCGCCAGCAGCCTTGGGCAGGGCGGCTACAATGAGCAGTTCTTC. It specifies CASSLGQGGYNEQFF. Joined to the reference TRBV5-1 and TRBJ2-1 proteins, this CDR3 gives the full variable domain: KAGVTQTPRYLIKTRGQQVTLSCSPISGHRSVSWYQQTPGQGLQFLFEYFSETQRNKGNFPGRFSGRQFSNSRSEMNVSTLELGDSALYLCASSLGQGGYNEQFFGPGTRLTVL.